The 13 T cell receptor beta chains below come from one sample, sequenced in a study of CD4 T cells in relation to SARS-CoV-2 and coronaviruses. The unexposed donors gave CD4+ T cells in 2011-2018, prior to COVID-19. After approximately ten days of culture, CD4+ T cells were isolated. These receptors have no known antigen. Profiling relied on immunoSEQ multiplex PCR, and the TCRdb table lists in-frame clones only, not all of them. The table has about 26,000 clones, around 78% seen once. The sequenced sample consisted of CD4+ T cells from PBMCs, cultured in vitro. The origin of the receptors is a human donor in good health.

The rearrangement joins TRBV21-1 to TRBJ2-7. TRBV21-1 is deemed a pseudogene. This CDR3 has 14 residues. CDR3 protein: CASRSAGTLNEQYF. The CDR3 bases are TGTGCCAGCAGGTCGGCTGGGACCCTAAACGAGCAGTACTTC.

The chain links TRBV4-2 to TRBJ2-3, with TRBD2 identical over 10 bases. This CDR3 spans 17 amino acids. The germline V gene has CDR1 LGHNA and CDR2 YNFKEQ. V trimming: 1 base; J trimming: 4 bases; junction bases outside the gene matches: 8. The CDR3 DNA sequence: TGTGCCAGCAGCCAAGTTTCCAGCGGGAGGGAGTCAGATACGCAGTATTTT. Its translation: CASSQVSSGRESDTQYF.

The V and J genes are TRBV10-1 and TRBJ2-3, with D tentatively TRBD1 or TRBD2 (6 bases each). V lost 4 bases to trimming and J lost 2 bases, with 16 bases between them. Per the germline V gene, CDR1 is WNHNN and CDR2 is SYGVQD (reference sequence). The CDR3 is made up of 16 amino acids. In nucleotides, the CDR3 is TGCGCCAGCAGTGCCTCCGGGGGCAGTGCCACAGATACGCAGTATTTT. As protein: CASSASGGSATDTQYF.

The V gene is TRBV19, the J gene TRBJ2-1; 9 nucleotides line up with TRBD2. J was trimmed by 7 bases and V by 2 bases; bases with no gene match: 12. Germline assignment: CDR1 LNHDA and CDR2 SQIVND (reference sequence). The CDR3 totals 17 residues. The CDR3 nucleotides read TGTGCCAGTAGTATAAGGTGGGCTAGCGGGGTGGGGAATGAGCAGTTCTTC. Residues: CASSIRWASGVGNEQFF.

The genes are TRBV11-2 and TRBJ2-1; TRBD2 matches 10 bases. V lost 3 bases and J lost 7; bases outside the gene matches: 6. The CDR3 is 15 amino acids. From germline, CDR1 is SGHAT and CDR2 FQNNGV. The CDR3 loop reads CASSFSLAGVNEQFF. The CDR3 region has the DNA TGTGCCAGCAGCTTTTCTCTAGCGGGAGTGAATGAGCAGTTCTTC.

The rearrangement links TRBV5-8 to TRBJ2-5, with 11 bases fitting TRBD2. This CDR3 is built from 15 residues. CDR1 and CDR2 from the germline V gene are SGHTS and YDEGEE. The J segment lost 5 bases and the V segment lost 0 bases, leaving 3 bases of the junction unmatched. The CDR3 here is CASSLGLAGMETQYF. The DNA of the CDR3 is TGTGCCAGCAGCTTGGGACTAGCGGGGATGGAGACCCAGTACTTC.

The genes are TRBV6-1 and TRBJ2-7; 7 bases are shared with TRBD2. The CDR3 consists of 16 residues. From germline, CDR1 is MNHNS and CDR2 SASEGT. Trimming removed 1 base from V and 6 bases from J; junction bases left unmatched: 12. The CDR3 spells CASSEGGWGGIGEQYF. In nucleotides, the CDR3 is TGTGCCAGCAGTGAAGGCGGCTGGGGGGGGATTGGCGAGCAGTACTTC.

The chain's CDR3 is CASSPFMRGNTGELFF. Here the CDR3 DNA reads TGTGCCAGCTCACCATTTATGAGGGGGAACACCGGGGAGCTGTTTTTT. The chain couples TRBV18 to TRBJ2-2; possibly TRBD1 or TRBD2 for D (5 bases each). V gave up 2 bases and J gave up 1 base, with 11 bases separating them. CDR1 KGHSH and CDR2 LQKENI come from the germline V gene. The CDR3 extends over 16 amino acids.

The genes are TRBV6-5 and TRBJ2-7; 12 nucleotides agree with TRBD1. Trimming cost V 7 bases and J 7 bases; bases outside gene matches: 11. The CDR3 has 15 amino acids. CDR1 and CDR2 (germline): MNHEY, SVGAGI. CDR3 DNA sequence: TGTGCCAGCACCGTCGTGGGACAGGGGGCGAGTGAGCAGTACTTC. Its translation: CASTVVGQGASEQYF.

The rearrangement uses TRBV4-3 and TRBJ2-7; a weak D match, TRBD2 (5 bases). Per the germline V gene, CDR1 is LGHNA and CDR2 is YSLEER. V dropped 1 base and J dropped 0 bases, with 10 bases sitting between them. CDR3 length equals 15 residues. The chain's CDR3 is CASSQAPGDSYEQYF. In nucleotides, the CDR3 is TGCGCCAGCAGCCAAGCCCCCGGGGACTCCTACGAGCAGTACTTC.

This chain's CDR3 is CASMASGRVNTGELFF. The CDR3 DNA is TGTGCCAGCATGGCTAGCGGGAGGGTCAACACCGGGGAGCTGTTTTTT. The V call is TRBV6-6, the J call TRBJ2-2, with 12 bases that match TRBD2. The V segment lost 7 bases and the J segment 2 bases; nucleotides outside the gene matches: 5. The CDR3 spans 16 residues. CDR1 and CDR2 (germline): MNHNY, SVGAGI (reference sequence).

V and J are TRBV27 and TRBJ1-5, with 7 bases lining up with TRBD1. J lost 6 bases, V lost 5 bases, and 13 bases had no gene match. CDR1 and CDR2 (germline): MNHEY, SMNVEV (reference sequence). This CDR3 region has 16 residues. CDR3 nucleotide sequence: TGTGCCAGCAGTCGAACCCAGGGGGGTCGAACTCAGCCCCAGCATTTT. Translation gives CASSRTQGGRTQPQHF.

The chain recombines TRBV2 with TRBJ1-6, with D perhaps TRBD1 (6 bases). Trimming took 6 bases from V and 7 from J, leaving 19 bases between them. There are 16 residues in the CDR3. Germline assignment: CDR1 SNHLY and CDR2 FYNNEI. The CDR3 reads CASRPDRLAVNSPLHF. CDR3 DNA sequence: TGTGCCAGCAGGCCGGACAGACTAGCAGTGAATTCACCCCTCCACTTT.